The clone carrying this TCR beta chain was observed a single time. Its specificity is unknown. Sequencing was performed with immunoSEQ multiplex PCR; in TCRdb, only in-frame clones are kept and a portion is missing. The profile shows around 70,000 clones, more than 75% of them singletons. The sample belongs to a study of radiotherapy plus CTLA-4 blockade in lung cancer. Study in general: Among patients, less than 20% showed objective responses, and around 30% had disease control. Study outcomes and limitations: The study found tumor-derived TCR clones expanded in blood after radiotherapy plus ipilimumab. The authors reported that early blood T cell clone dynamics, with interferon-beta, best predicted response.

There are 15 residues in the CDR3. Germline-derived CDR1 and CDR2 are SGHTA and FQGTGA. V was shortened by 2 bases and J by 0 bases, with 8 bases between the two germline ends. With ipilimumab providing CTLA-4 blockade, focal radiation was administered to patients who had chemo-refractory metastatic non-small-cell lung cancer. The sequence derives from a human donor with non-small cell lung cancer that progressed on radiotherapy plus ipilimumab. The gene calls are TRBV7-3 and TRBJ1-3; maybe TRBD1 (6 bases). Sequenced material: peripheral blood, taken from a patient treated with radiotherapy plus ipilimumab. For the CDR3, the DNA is TGTGCCAGCAGCTTAGGACAGAGCTCTGGAAACACCATATATTTT. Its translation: CASSLGQSSGNTIYF.